This record looks at one TCR beta chain sequence and its context. Libraries were prepared by immunoSEQ multiplex PCR; TCRdb keeps only in-frame clonotypes and omits some of them. The sample has 84,000 or so clones, approximately 90% seen once. The data derive from a study of OX40 agonist ivuxolimab in advanced cancers. The overall study: From 23 to 79 years was the age range, with a mean of 60 years, and over 70% were male.

CDR1 is SGDLS, CDR2 YYNGEE, per germline. With 1 base clipped from V and 3 bases from J, the junction kept 2 bases outside the gene matches. CDR3 length: 15 amino acids. Sampling times: baseline, cycle 4 day 1, cycle 7 day 1. Sequencing was performed on CD4+ or CD8+ T cells sorted from blood, taken in a trial of the OX40 agonist ivuxolimab. This chain connects TRBV9 to TRBJ2-3; TRBD1 agrees at 10 bases. This receptor was identified in an adult with an advanced solid tumor such as melanoma, head and neck, liver or kidney cancer. CDR3 nucleotides: TGTGCCAGCAGCGTAACGGGACAGGGGACAGATACGCAGTATTTT. Protein: CASSVTGQGTDTQYF.